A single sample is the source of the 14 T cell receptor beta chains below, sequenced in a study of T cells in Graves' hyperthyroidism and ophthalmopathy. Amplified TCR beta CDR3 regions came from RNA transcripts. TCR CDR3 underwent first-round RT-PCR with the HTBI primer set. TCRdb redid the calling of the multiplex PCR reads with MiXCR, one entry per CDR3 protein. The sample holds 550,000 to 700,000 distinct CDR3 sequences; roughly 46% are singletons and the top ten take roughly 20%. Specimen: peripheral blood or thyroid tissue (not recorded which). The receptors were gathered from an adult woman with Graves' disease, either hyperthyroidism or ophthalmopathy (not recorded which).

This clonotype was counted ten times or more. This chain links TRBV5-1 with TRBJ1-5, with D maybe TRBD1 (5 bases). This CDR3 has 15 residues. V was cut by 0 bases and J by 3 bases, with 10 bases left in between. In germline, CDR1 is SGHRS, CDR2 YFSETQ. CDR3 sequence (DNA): TGCGCCAGCAGCTTGGGATCAGGGAACAATCAGCCCCAGCATTTT. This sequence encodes CASSLGSGNNQPQHF.

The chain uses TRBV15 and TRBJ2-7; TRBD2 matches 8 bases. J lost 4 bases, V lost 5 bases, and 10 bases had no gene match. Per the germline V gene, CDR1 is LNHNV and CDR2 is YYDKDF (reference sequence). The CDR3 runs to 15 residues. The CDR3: CATSQGLGGEYEQYF. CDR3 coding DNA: TGTGCCACCAGCCAGGGACTAGGCGGGGAGTACGAGCAGTACTTC.

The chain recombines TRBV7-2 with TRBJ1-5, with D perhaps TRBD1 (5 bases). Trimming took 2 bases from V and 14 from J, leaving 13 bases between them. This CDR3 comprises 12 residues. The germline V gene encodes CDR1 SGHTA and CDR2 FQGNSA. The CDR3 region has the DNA TGTGCCAGCAGCTTAAGCCAGGGCAGTAAGCATTTT. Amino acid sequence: CASSLSQGSKHF.

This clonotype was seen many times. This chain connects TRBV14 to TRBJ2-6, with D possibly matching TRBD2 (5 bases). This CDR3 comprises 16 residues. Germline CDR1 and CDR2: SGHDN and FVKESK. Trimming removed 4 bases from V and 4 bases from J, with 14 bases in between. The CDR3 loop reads CASSPWTGTGANVLTF. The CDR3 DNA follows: TGTGCCAGCAGCCCTTGGACGGGAACCGGGGCCAACGTCCTGACTTTC.

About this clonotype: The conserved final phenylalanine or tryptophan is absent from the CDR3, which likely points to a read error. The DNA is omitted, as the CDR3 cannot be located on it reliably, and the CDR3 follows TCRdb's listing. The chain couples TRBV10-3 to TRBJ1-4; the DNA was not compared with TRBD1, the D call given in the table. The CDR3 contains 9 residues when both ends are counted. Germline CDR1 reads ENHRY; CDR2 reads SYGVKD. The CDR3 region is CAIAVRAQG.

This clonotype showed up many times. CDR3 bases: TGCAGTGCTGAGCCATTCGGGACTGAAGCTTTCTTT. Translation: CSAEPFGTEAFF. The chain recombines TRBV20-1 with TRBJ1-1; no reliable D call. Per germline, CDR1 DFQATT and CDR2 SNEGSKA (reference sequence). Trimming shortened V by 5 bases and J by 5 bases, and 12 bases separated the two germline ends. CDR3 length equals 12 residues.

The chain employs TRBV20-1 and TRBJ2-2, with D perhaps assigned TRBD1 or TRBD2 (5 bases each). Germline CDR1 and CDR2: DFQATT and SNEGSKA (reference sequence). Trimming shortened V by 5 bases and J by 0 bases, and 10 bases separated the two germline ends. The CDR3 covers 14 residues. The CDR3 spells CSAPGRPNTGELFF. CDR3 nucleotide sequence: TGCAGTGCTCCGGGACGGCCGAACACCGGGGAGCTGTTTTTT.

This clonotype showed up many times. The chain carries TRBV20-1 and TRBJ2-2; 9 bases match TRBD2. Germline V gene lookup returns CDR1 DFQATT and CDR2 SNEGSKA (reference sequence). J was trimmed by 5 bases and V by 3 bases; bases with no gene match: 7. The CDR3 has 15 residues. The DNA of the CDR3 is TGCAGTGCTAGGGGCCTAGCGGGGAGGACCGGGGAGCTGTTTTTT. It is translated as CSARGLAGRTGELFF.

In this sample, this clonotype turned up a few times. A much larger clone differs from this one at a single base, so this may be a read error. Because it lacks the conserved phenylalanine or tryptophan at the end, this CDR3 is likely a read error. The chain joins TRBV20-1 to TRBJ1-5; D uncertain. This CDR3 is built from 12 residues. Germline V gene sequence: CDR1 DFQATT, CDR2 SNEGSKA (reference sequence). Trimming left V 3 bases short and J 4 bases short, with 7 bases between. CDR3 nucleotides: TGCAGTGCTAGTCGGTGGAATCAGCCCCAGCATTCT. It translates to CSASRWNQPQHS.

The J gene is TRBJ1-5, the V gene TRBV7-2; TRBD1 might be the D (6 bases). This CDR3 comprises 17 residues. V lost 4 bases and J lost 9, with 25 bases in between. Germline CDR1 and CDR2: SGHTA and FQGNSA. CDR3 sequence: CASSSLTSGGADRPQHF. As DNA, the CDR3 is TGTGCCAGCAGCTCACTCACGTCGGGGGGGGCAGATCGGCCCCAGCATTTT.

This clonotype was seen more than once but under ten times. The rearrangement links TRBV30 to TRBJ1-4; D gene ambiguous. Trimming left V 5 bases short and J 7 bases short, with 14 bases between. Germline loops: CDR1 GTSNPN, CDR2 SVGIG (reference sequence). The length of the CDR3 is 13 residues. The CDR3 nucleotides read TGTGCCTGGTCCCTGGGCAGCGGTGAAAAACTGTTTTTT. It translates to CAWSLGSGEKLFF.

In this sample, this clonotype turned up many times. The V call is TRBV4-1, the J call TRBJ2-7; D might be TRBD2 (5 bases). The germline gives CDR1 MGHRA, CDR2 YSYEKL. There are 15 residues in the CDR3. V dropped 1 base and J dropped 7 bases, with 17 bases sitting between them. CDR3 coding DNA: TGCGCCAGCAGCCAAGGAAGCGGATCTTCAAGGGAGCAGTACTTC. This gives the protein CASSQGSGSSREQYF.

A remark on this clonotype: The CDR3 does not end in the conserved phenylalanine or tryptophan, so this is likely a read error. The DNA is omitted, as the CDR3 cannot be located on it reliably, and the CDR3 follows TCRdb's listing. The CDR3: CASSLANP. The rearrangement joins TRBV7-9 to TRBJ1-1. The CDR3 numbers 8 amino acids, ends counted. Per germline, CDR1 SEHNR and CDR2 FQNEAQ (reference sequence).

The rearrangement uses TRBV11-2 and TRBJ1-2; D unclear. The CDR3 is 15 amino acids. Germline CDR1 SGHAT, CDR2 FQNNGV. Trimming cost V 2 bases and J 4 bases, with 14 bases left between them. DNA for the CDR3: TGTGCCAGCAGCTTATTACAGCCTCAACCCTATGGCTACACCTTC. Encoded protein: CASSLLQPQPYGYTF.